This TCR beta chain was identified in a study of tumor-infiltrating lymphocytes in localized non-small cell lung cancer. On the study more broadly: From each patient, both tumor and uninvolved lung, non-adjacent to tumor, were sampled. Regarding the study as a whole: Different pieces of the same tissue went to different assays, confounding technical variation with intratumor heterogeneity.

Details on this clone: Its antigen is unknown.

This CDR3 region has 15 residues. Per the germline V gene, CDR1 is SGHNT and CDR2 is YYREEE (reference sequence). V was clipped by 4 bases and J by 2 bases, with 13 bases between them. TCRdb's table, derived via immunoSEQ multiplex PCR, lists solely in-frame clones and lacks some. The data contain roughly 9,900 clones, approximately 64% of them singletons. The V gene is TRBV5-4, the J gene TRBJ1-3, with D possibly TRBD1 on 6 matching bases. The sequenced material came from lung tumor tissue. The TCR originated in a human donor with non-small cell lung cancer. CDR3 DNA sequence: TGTGCCAGCAGCATACAGGGAGGCCCTGGAAACACCATATATTTT. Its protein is CASSIQGGPGNTIYF.